These T cell receptor beta chains were read from a single sample in a study of breast tumors, draining lymph nodes, adjacent tissues. Each CDR3 protein is one row after TCRdb ran MiXCR on the multiplex PCR reads. The data show about 11,000 distinct CDR3 sequences, with approximately 35% seen just once and 13% to 15% held by the top ten. Input material: breast tumor tissue. These receptor sequences come from a female donor with breast cancer. Some clones in this sample may be carry-over from other donors' samples. CDR3s include the opening cysteine and the closing phenylalanine or tryptophan. Each record gives: CDR3 DNA, CDR3 protein, V gene, J gene, D gene, clone size. The D gene is left open where the match is weak. Size is omitted from some rows. Given values are once, few, many or a class for expanded clones.

cdr3_nt: TGCGCCAGCAGCTTGGGGGGGGTAGGGGCTCGAGATGAGCAGTTCTTC; cdr3_aa: CASSLGGVGARDEQFF; v_call: TRBV5-1; j_call: TRBJ2-1; d_call: NA; clone_size: NA
cdr3_nt: TGTGCCACCAGCAGAGGGGGACAGCCCTCCTACAATGAGCAGTTCTTC; cdr3_aa: CATSRGGQPSYNEQFF; v_call: TRBV15; j_call: TRBJ2-1; d_call: TRBD1; clone_size: medium-sized
cdr3_nt: TGTGCCAGCAGTGACTCTAGCGGGGGGGCCAATGAGCAGTTCTTC; cdr3_aa: CASSDSSGGANEQFF; v_call: TRBV6-4; j_call: TRBJ2-1; d_call: TRBD2; clone_size: many
cdr3_nt: TGTGCCAGCAGGGGGGCGGGGCCCAACACCGGGGAGCTGTTTTTT; cdr3_aa: CASRGAGPNTGELFF; v_call: TRBV6-1; j_call: TRBJ2-2; d_call: NA; clone_size: NA
cdr3_nt: TGCAGTGCCCAGAAACGCGGGAGCGCAGATACGCAGTATTTT; cdr3_aa: CSAQKRGSADTQYF; v_call: TRBV20-1; j_call: TRBJ2-3; d_call: TRBD2; clone_size: medium-sized
cdr3_nt: TGTGCCAGCAGCTCACAGGGGGCGTTCTACGAGCAGTACTTC; cdr3_aa: CASSSQGAFYEQYF; v_call: TRBV7-9; j_call: TRBJ2-7; d_call: TRBD1; clone_size: NA
cdr3_nt: TGCAGTGGAGGGCGGGAGCCCGGATACAATGAGCAGTTCTTC; cdr3_aa: CSGGREPGYNEQFF; v_call: TRBV20-1; j_call: TRBJ2-1; d_call: TRBD2; clone_size: NA
cdr3_nt: TGTGCCAGCGGTCGGGGAACTAATAGCAATCAGCCCCAGCATTTT; cdr3_aa: CASGRGTNSNQPQHF; v_call: TRBV2; j_call: TRBJ1-5; d_call: NA; clone_size: many
cdr3_nt: TGCAGTGCTGCCCGGACTAGCGGGAATTACGAGCAGTACTTC; cdr3_aa: CSAARTSGNYEQYF; v_call: TRBV20-1; j_call: TRBJ2-7; d_call: TRBD2; clone_size: medium-sized
cdr3_nt: TGTGCCAGCATGAATCGGTATAGCGGGGGAGTAGATACGCAGTATTTT; cdr3_aa: CASMNRYSGGVDTQYF; v_call: TRBV6-6; j_call: TRBJ2-3; d_call: TRBD2; clone_size: many
cdr3_nt: TGTGCCAGCAGGGTGAGCGGGCGGACGAACACCGGGGAGCTGTTTTTT; cdr3_aa: CASRVSGRTNTGELFF; v_call: TRBV12-3/TRBV12-4; j_call: TRBJ2-2; d_call: NA; clone_size: many
cdr3_nt: TGTGCCAGCACCTCGACAGGGGGGACAGATACGCAGTATTTT; cdr3_aa: CASTSTGGTDTQYF; v_call: TRBV6-5; j_call: TRBJ2-3; d_call: TRBD1; clone_size: medium-sized
cdr3_nt: TGTGCCAGCAGTGGTCTTGGGGGGACAGCAGATACGCAGTATTTT; cdr3_aa: CASSGLGGTADTQYF; v_call: TRBV6-1; j_call: TRBJ2-3; d_call: NA; clone_size: many
cdr3_nt: TGCAGTGCTAGTACAGGGAGCAGAGTACAAGAGACCCAGTACTTC; cdr3_aa: CSASTGSRVQETQYF; v_call: TRBV20-1; j_call: TRBJ2-5; d_call: NA; clone_size: once
cdr3_nt: TGCGCCAGCAGTGAGTCGGGCTTGAACAAAGAGACCCAGTACTTC; cdr3_aa: CASSESGLNKETQYF; v_call: TRBV10-2; j_call: TRBJ2-5; d_call: NA; clone_size: NA
cdr3_nt: TGTGCCAGCAGTGAAAAGCGGAAGGCACCAGAGACCCAGTACTTC; cdr3_aa: CASSEKRKAPETQYF; v_call: TRBV25-1; j_call: TRBJ2-5; d_call: NA; clone_size: NA
cdr3_nt: TGCGCCAGCAGTCCGGACACAGACTCCTACAATGAGCAGTTCTTC; cdr3_aa: CASSPDTDSYNEQFF; v_call: TRBV5-1; j_call: TRBJ2-1; d_call: NA; clone_size: NA
cdr3_nt: TGTGCCAGCAGCCAGACTAGCGGGGGAGAGACCCAGTACTTC; cdr3_aa: CASSQTSGGETQYF; v_call: TRBV7-9; j_call: TRBJ2-5; d_call: TRBD2; clone_size: medium-sized
cdr3_nt: TGTGCCAGCAGCGGGACTAGCGGGAGTAATGAGCAGTTCTTC; cdr3_aa: CASSGTSGSNEQFF; v_call: TRBV7-8; j_call: TRBJ2-1; d_call: TRBD2; clone_size: few
cdr3_nt: TGTGCCAGCAGCCCAACCGGACAGGCGTCCTACGAGCAGTACTTC; cdr3_aa: CASSPTGQASYEQYF; v_call: TRBV7-8; j_call: TRBJ2-7; d_call: TRBD1; clone_size: NA
cdr3_nt: TGCACACCTGGGACTAGCGGGAGGACAGATACGCAGTATTTT; cdr3_aa: CTPGTSGRTDTQYF; v_call: TRBV20-1; j_call: TRBJ2-3; d_call: TRBD2; clone_size: NA
cdr3_nt: TGTGCCAGCAGGAAGGGACAGGTGGAAAGCTACGAGCAGTACTTC; cdr3_aa: CASRKGQVESYEQYF; v_call: TRBV6-6; j_call: TRBJ2-7; d_call: TRBD1; clone_size: many
cdr3_nt: TGTGCCAGCAGCCCTCAAATTAGCACAGATACGCAGTATTTT; cdr3_aa: CASSPQISTDTQYF; v_call: TRBV7-6; j_call: TRBJ2-3; d_call: NA; clone_size: large
cdr3_nt: TGTGCCAGCAGTGATTGTTTCCGGGGCGGACGGTTGCTCTGG; cdr3_aa: CASSDCFRGGRLLW; v_call: TRBV6-4; j_call: TRBJ2-3; d_call: NA; clone_size: NA
cdr3_nt: TGTGCCAGCAGCCACACCAGGGGCGTGGGGACCCAGTACTTC; cdr3_aa: CASSHTRGVGTQYF; v_call: TRBV7-9; j_call: TRBJ2-5; d_call: NA; clone_size: few
cdr3_nt: TGTGCCAGCAGCGGGAAACAGGGTGATGAACCCCTCCACTTT; cdr3_aa: CASSGKQGDEPLHF; v_call: TRBV7-2; j_call: TRBJ1-6; d_call: NA; clone_size: NA
cdr3_nt: TGTGCCTCCAAACCTACAGGGGACGGTTCACCCCTCCACTTT; cdr3_aa: CASKPTGDGSPLHF; v_call: TRBV10-3; j_call: TRBJ1-6; d_call: TRBD1; clone_size: medium-sized
cdr3_nt: TGTGCCAGCAGCCCGGTACCCTACGGGGAGCTGTTTTTT; cdr3_aa: CASSPVPYGELFF; v_call: TRBV3-1; j_call: TRBJ2-2; d_call: NA; clone_size: many
cdr3_nt: TGTGCCAGCAGTCGGGAGGGCCGACGGAACAATCAGCCCCAGCATTTT; cdr3_aa: CASSREGRRNNQPQHF; v_call: TRBV6-1; j_call: TRBJ1-5; d_call: NA; clone_size: many
cdr3_nt: TGTGCCAGCAGCCCCCAGGGGGCAGCCTACGAGCAGTACTTC; cdr3_aa: CASSPQGAAYEQYF; v_call: TRBV7-3; j_call: TRBJ2-7; d_call: TRBD1; clone_size: NA
cdr3_nt: TGTGCCAGCAGCTTAGGGGGGACCTTCTCCTATGGCTACACCTTC; cdr3_aa: CASSLGGTFSYGYTF; v_call: TRBV7-9; j_call: TRBJ1-2; d_call: NA; clone_size: medium-sized
cdr3_nt: TGTGCCAGCAGGGATTCAGGGACAGGGGGTTACGAGCAGTACTTC; cdr3_aa: CASRDSGTGGYEQYF; v_call: TRBV28; j_call: TRBJ2-7; d_call: TRBD1; clone_size: many
cdr3_nt: TGTGCTAGTGGTTTGGTACTATTTAAGCCGCAGGGGTGGCAGACCCAGTACTTC; cdr3_aa: CASGLVLFKPQGWQTQYF; v_call: TRBV12-5; j_call: TRBJ2-5; d_call: NA; clone_size: NA
cdr3_nt: TGTGCCAGCAAGGGGCAGGGAAAATCACCCCTCCACTTT; cdr3_aa: CASKGQGKSPLHF; v_call: TRBV11-2; j_call: TRBJ1-6; d_call: NA; clone_size: NA
cdr3_nt: TGCAGTGCTAGAGCTAGCGGGATGGGGACAGATACGCAGTATTTT; cdr3_aa: CSARASGMGTDTQYF; v_call: TRBV20-1; j_call: TRBJ2-3; d_call: TRBD2; clone_size: NA
cdr3_nt: TGTGCCAGCAGCTTAACGGACAGCTCTGGAAACACCATATATTTT; cdr3_aa: CASSLTDSSGNTIYF; v_call: TRBV11-2; j_call: TRBJ1-3; d_call: NA; clone_size: many
cdr3_nt: TGTGCCAGCAGTTCAGAGGGGGGCGGGGAAACATCCTACGAGCAGTACTTC; cdr3_aa: CASSSEGGGETSYEQYF; v_call: TRBV27; j_call: TRBJ2-7; d_call: NA; clone_size: NA
cdr3_nt: TGCAGTCAGGCCTCACAGGGCCTCAAGGGTGAAGCTTTCTTT; cdr3_aa: CSQASQGLKGEAFF; v_call: TRBV20-1; j_call: TRBJ1-1; d_call: NA; clone_size: NA
cdr3_nt: TGCGCCAGCAGCCAAGCAACAGGGTCGGAGCACTATGGCTACGCCTTT; cdr3_aa: CASSQATGSEHYGYAF; v_call: TRBV4-1; j_call: TRBJ1-2; d_call: NA; clone_size: NA
cdr3_nt: TGTGCCACCAGCAGCAAGCTTGGATCGCCCCAGCATTTT; cdr3_aa: CATSSKLGSPQHF; v_call: TRBV15; j_call: TRBJ1-5; d_call: NA; clone_size: many
cdr3_nt: TGCAGTGCTAGAGATCCCGGCAGGGGAGATCCTAATTCACCCCTCCACTTT; cdr3_aa: CSARDPGRGDPNSPLHF; v_call: TRBV20-1; j_call: TRBJ1-6; d_call: NA; clone_size: medium-sized
cdr3_nt: TGTGCCAGCAGTCGGACTTGGCGGGGGCCCACCGGGGAGCTGTTTTTT; cdr3_aa: CASSRTWRGPTGELFF; v_call: TRBV7-9; j_call: TRBJ2-2; d_call: NA; clone_size: many
cdr3_nt: TGTGCCAGCAGCTTACAGACTAACTATGGCTACACCTTC; cdr3_aa: CASSLQTNYGYTF; v_call: TRBV7-6; j_call: TRBJ1-2; d_call: NA; clone_size: medium-sized
cdr3_nt: TGCAGTGCTAGAGGACAGGCTTTTCAGCCCCAGCATTTT; cdr3_aa: CSARGQAFQPQHF; v_call: TRBV20-1; j_call: TRBJ1-5; d_call: NA; clone_size: many
cdr3_nt: TGTGCCAGCAGTTCCGGGACTAGCGGGAGCCACAATGAGCAGTTCTTC; cdr3_aa: CASSSGTSGSHNEQFF; v_call: TRBV28; j_call: TRBJ2-1; d_call: TRBD2; clone_size: many